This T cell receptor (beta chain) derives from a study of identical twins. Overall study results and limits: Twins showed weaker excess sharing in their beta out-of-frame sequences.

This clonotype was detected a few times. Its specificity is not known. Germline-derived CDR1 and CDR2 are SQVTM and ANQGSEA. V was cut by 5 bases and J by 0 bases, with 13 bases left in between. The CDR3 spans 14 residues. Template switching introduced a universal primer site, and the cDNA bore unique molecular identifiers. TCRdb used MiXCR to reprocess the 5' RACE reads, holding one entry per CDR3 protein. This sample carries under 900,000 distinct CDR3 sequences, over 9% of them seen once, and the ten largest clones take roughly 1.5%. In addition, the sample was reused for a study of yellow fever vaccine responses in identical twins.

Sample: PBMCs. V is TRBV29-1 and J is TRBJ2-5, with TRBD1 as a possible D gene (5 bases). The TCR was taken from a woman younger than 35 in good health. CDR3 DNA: TGCAGCGTTAAGGGGATGGTGTACCAAGAGACCCAGTACTTC. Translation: CSVKGMVYQETQYF.